Listed below are T cell receptor beta chains from one sample, sequenced in a study of blood T cell repertoires in COVID-19. Some clones are missing from TCRdb's copy, which holds only in-frame ones; the method was immunoSEQ multiplex PCR. In the table there are about 180,000 clones, roughly 80% of which are singletons. The source material was peripheral blood. These TCRs come from a human donor in a cohort sampled during active COVID-19. The CDR3 runs from the conserved cysteine through the conserved F or W. Each record gives: V gene, J gene, CDR3 protein.

>TRBV23-1|TRBJ2-2
CASSQTGQGDNTGELFF
>TRBV19|TRBJ2-2
CASSIGDRELFF
>TRBV25-1|TRBJ1-2
CASSEYNPIRGLYGYTF
>TRBV3-1/TRBV3-2|TRBJ1-3
CASSDTRTGSAHSGNTIYF
>TRBV29-1|TRBJ1-1
CSVYRANTEAFF
>TRBV5-6|TRBJ1-5
CASSMWDRGSVNQPQHF
>TRBV7-2|TRBJ1-3
CASSRTDGNTIYF
>TRBV28|TRBJ2-4
CASSPGDSRINIQYF
>TRBV6-4|TRBJ2-3
CASSDGSGGTDTQYF
>TRBV7-2|TRBJ1-2
CASTPGQGTYGYTF
>TRBV5-6|TRBJ1-1
CASSLGQGIAEAFF
>TRBV6-1|TRBJ2-7
CASSEALLGQGAYEQYF
>TRBV7-9|TRBJ2-7
CASNLGTGIHEQYF
>TRBV4-2|TRBJ2-1
CASSQVGAGNNEQFF
>TRBV4-1|TRBJ1-2
CASSQEWENGYTF
>TRBV7-3|TRBJ2-5
CASSPRTSGPQETQYF
>TRBV6-2/TRBV6-3|TRBJ1-1
CASSPAGVAEAFF
>TRBV7-8|TRBJ2-1
CASRRSGTYNEQFF
>TRBV9|TRBJ1-1
CASSGQQGTEAFF
>TRBV7-9|TRBJ2-1
CASSLGSGIRNEQFF
>TRBV24-1|TRBJ2-3
CATSDLQADTQYF
>TRBV29-1|TRBJ2-7
CSVRPQGEPYEQYF
>TRBV5-1|TRBJ1-4
CASSLGTPNEKLFF
>TRBV18|TRBJ1-4
CASSLTRGPNEKLFF
>TRBV27|TRBJ2-7
CASRLGTVKTYEQYF
>TRBV27|TRBJ1-1
CASSFRALGGEAFF
>TRBV7-2|TRBJ2-5
CASSLEQGETQYF
>TRBV7-2|TRBJ1-2
CASSLGDISNYGYTF
>TRBV6-6|TRBJ2-1
CASSPGNNEQFF
>TRBV19|TRBJ2-7
CASSIATGLYEQYF
>TRBV7-9|TRBJ2-1
CASSLGLASYNEQFF
>TRBV18|TRBJ2-7
CASSPGTGGKDEQYF
>TRBV7-2|TRBJ1-2
CASSTGQGYGYTF
>TRBV5-1|TRBJ2-7
CASSARDSSYEQYF
>TRBV10-3|TRBJ2-5
CAISGNRGQETQYF
>TRBV12-3/TRBV12-4|TRBJ2-7
CASSFGGYEQYF
>TRBV3-1/TRBV3-2|TRBJ2-7
CASSQGSYEQYF
>TRBV30|TRBJ2-1
CAWKRAGGPPRENEQFF
>TRBV28|TRBJ2-7
CASSYLQGLSYEQYF
>TRBV10-2|TRBJ2-7
CASRGGDSSYEQYF
>TRBV4-2|TRBJ2-5
CASSQAGGEETQYF
>TRBV27|TRBJ1-2
CASSLSGAGGYTF
>TRBV5-4|TRBJ1-1
CASSHTQGAGTEAFF
>TRBV6-5|TRBJ1-2
CASRKGQGGYGYTF
>TRBV13|TRBJ1-2
CASSLPGYGYTF
>TRBV7-2|TRBJ1-2
CASSLLQGSYGYTF
>TRBV9|TRBJ1-1
CASSVGVGRGTEAFF
>TRBV5-1|TRBJ2-1
CASSPDRVGQFF
>TRBV27|TRBJ2-3
CASSLAGHTDTQYF
>TRBV24-1|TRBJ1-4
CATNTGARKLFF
>TRBV6-5|TRBJ1-2
CASSPGQGALGYTF
>TRBV11-2|TRBJ2-2
CASSFTQGSGTGELFF